This entry concerns a single TCR beta chain. V was shortened by 8 bases and J by 2 bases, with 13 bases between the two germline ends. CDR3 size: 13 residues. The sample belongs to a study of blood T cell repertoires in COVID-19. Profiling relied on immunoSEQ multiplex PCR, and the TCRdb table lists in-frame clones only, not all of them. The sample yields 180,000 or so clones, approximately 86% seen once. This TCR was recovered from a man aged 70 or older with acute or convalescent COVID-19. V and J are TRBV12-3 or TRBV12-4 and TRBJ2-7; perhaps TRBD1 as D (6 bases). Sequenced sample: peripheral blood. This CDR3 reads CASCYRVPYEQYF. CDR3 coding DNA: TGTGCCAGCTGCTACAGGGTCCCCTACGAGCAGTACTTC.